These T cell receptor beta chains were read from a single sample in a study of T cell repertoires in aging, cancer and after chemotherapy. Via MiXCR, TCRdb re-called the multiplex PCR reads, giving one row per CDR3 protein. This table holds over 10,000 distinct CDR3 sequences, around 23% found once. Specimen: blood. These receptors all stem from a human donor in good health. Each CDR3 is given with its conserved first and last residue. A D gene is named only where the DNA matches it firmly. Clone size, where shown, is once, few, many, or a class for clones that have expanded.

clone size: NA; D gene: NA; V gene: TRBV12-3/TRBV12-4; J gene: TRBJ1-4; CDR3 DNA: TGTGCCAGCAGTAGGGGACGGGGGGGTAATGATGAAAAACTGTTTTTT; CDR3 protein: CASSRGRGGNDEKLFF
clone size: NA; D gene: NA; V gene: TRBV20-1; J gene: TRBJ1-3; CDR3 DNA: TGCAGTGCTAGAGATCTGGGGGGGCGAAACACCATATATTTT; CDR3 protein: CSARDLGGRNTIYF
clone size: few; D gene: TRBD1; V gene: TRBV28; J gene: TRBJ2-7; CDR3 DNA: TGTGCCAGCAGTAAGACAGGGGTACAAGAGCAGTACTTC; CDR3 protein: CASSKTGVQEQYF
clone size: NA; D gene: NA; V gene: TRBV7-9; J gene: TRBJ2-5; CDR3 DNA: TGTGCCAGCAGCAACCATCTAGGGGGGGAAGAGACCCAGTACTTC; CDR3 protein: CASSNHLGGEETQYF
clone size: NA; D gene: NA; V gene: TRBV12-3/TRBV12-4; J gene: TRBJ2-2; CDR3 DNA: TGTGCCAGCACCGGGGCGACTCACACCGGGGAGCTGTTTTTT; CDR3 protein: CASTGATHTGELFF
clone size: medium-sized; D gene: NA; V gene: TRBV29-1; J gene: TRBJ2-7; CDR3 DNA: TGCAGCGTTGAAGACCTCCTCTACGAGCAGTACTTC; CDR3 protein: CSVEDLLYEQYF
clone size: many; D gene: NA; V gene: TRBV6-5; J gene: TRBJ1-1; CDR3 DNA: TGTGCCAGCGGGACGTTGAACACTGAAGCTTTCTTT; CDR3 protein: CASGTLNTEAFF
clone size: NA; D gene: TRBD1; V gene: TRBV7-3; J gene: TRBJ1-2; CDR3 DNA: TGTGCCAGCAGCTTAATGGCGGGACAGAACTATGGCTACACCTTC; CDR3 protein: CASSLMAGQNYGYTF
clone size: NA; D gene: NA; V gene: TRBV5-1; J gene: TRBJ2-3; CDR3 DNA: TGTGCCAGCAGCTTGGCCTTTGAAACAGATACGCAGTATTTT; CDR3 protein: CASSLAFETDTQYF
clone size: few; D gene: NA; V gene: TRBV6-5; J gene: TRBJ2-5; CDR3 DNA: TGTGCCAGCAGTTACTCCGGGACACAAGAGACCCAGTACTTC; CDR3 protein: CASSYSGTQETQYF
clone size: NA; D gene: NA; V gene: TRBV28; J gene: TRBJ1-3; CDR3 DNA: TGTGCCAGCAGTTTACAGGGCTCTGGAAACACCATATATTTT; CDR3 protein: CASSLQGSGNTIYF
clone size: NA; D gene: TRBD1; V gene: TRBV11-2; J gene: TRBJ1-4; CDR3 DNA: TGTGCCAGCAGCCGCACCCACAGGGGAGGAGATGAAAAACTGTTTTTT; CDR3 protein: CASSRTHRGGDEKLFF
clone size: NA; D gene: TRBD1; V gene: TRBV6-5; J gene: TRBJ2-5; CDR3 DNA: TGTGCCAGCAGTATAAGACAGGGGGGACAAGAGACCCAGTACTTC; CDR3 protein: CASSIRQGGQETQYF
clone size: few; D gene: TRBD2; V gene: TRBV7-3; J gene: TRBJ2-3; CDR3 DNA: TGTGCCAGCAGCCGAGCTGCGACAGCGGGGGGGCGTGCAGATACGCAGTATTTT; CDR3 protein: CASSRAATAGGRADTQYF
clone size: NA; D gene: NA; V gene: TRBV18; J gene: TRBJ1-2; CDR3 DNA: TGTGCCAGCTCAGCCGGGACATGGATTGGCTACACCTTC; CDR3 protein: CASSAGTWIGYTF
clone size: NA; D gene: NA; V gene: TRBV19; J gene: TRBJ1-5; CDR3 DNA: TGTGCCAGTAGTATATTACAGGGAAACAATCAGCCCCAGCATTTT; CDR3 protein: CASSILQGNNQPQHF
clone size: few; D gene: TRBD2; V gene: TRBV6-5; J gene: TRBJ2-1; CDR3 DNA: TGTGCCAGCAGAACTACTAGCGGGGTTTACAATGAGCAGTTCTTC; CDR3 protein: CASRTTSGVYNEQFF
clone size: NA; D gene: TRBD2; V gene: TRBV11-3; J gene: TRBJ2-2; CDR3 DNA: TGTGCCAGCAGCCCAGGGGGACTAGCTGTCACCGGGGAGCTGTTTTTT; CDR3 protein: CASSPGGLAVTGELFF
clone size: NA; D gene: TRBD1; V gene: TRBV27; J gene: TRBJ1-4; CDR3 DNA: TGTGCCAGCAGAGATGGGACAGGGGGAGGGGGAAAACTGTTTTTT; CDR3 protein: CASRDGTGGGGKLFF
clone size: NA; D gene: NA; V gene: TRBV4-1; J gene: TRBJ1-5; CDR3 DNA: TGCGCCAGCAGCCAAGATCCGTGGGGGACGCATGCCGGTAGCAATCAGCCCCAGCATTTT; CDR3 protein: CASSQDPWGTHAGSNQPQHF
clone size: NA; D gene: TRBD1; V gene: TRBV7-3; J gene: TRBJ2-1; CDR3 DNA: TGTGCCAGCAGCTTCCGACAGGGCGCTTACAATGAGCAGTTCTTC; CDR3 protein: CASSFRQGAYNEQFF
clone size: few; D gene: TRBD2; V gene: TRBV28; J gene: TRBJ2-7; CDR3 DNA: TGTGCCAGCAGTAACAGAGCGGGGGGGTCTACCTACGAGCAGTACTTC; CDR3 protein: CASSNRAGGSTYEQYF
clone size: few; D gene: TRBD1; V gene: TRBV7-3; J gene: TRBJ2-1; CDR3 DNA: TGTGCCAGCAGCTCCATTGGACAGGGACACAATGAGCAGTTCTTC; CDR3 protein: CASSSIGQGHNEQFF
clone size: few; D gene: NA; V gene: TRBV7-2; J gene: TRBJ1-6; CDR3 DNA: TGTGCCAGCAGCTTAGCTACAGATAATTCACCCCTCCACTTT; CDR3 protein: CASSLATDNSPLHF
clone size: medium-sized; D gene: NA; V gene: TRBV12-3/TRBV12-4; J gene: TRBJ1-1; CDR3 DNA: TGTGCCAGCAGTTCCCGGGGGGGCATGAACACTGAAGCTTTCTTT; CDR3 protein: CASSSRGGMNTEAFF
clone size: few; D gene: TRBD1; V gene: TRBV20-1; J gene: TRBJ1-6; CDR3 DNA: TGCAGTGCTAACATCCGGGACAGGGGTTATTCACCCCTCCACTTT; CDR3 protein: CSANIRDRGYSPLHF
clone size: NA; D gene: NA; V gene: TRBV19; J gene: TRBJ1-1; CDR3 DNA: TGTGCCAGTAGAACTGGACAGTTGAACACTGAAGCTTTCTTT; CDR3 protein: CASRTGQLNTEAFF
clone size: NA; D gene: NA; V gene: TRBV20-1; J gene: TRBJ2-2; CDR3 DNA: TGCAGTGCTAGGTTAACCGGGGAGCTGTTTTTT; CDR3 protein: CSARLTGELFF
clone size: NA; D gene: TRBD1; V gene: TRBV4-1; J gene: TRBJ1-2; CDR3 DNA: TGCGCCAGCAGCCAAGAGAGGAGGGGGCCTGTCTATGGCTACACCTTC; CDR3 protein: CASSQERRGPVYGYTF
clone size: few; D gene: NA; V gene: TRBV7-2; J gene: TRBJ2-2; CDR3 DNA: TGTGCCAGCAGCTTAAATCCCGGAAACACCGGGGAGCTGTTTTTT; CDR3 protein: CASSLNPGNTGELFF
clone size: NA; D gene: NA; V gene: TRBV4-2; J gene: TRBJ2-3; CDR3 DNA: TGTGCCAGCAGCCAAGAAAGGGCGGGGGCGGGGGATACGCAGTATTTT; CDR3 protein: CASSQERAGAGDTQYF
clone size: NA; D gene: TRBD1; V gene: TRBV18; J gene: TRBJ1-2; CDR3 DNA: TGTGCCAGCTCTCCCCGCCGTCCCGGGACAGGGATGGTTGATGGCTACACCTTC; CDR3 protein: CASSPRRPGTGMVDGYTF
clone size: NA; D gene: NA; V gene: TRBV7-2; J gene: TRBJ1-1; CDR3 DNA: TGTGCCAGCAGCTTAGTTGTCAGATCGAACACTGAAGCTTTCTTT; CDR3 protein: CASSLVVRSNTEAFF
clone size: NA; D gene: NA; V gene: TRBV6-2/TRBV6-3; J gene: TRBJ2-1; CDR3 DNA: TGTGCCAGCATTCTGGCGGGCTCCAATGAGCAGTTCTTC; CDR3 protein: CASILAGSNEQFF
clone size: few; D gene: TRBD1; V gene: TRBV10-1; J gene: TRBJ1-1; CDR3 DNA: TGCGCCAGCAGGGACAGGGACGGGACTGAAGCTTTCTTT; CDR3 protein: CASRDRDGTEAFF
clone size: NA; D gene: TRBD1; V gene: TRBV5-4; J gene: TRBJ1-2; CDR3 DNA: TGTGCCAGCAGCTTGGATCAGGGGGCCTATGGCTACACCTTC; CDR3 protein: CASSLDQGAYGYTF